Presented here are 9 T cell receptor beta chains from one specimen sequenced in a study of T cells in Graves' hyperthyroidism and ophthalmopathy. Amplification targeted TCR beta CDR3 regions from RNA transcripts. The study used the HTBI primer set for a first-round RT-PCR of the TCR CDR3. TCRdb ran MiXCR on the multiplex PCR reads and lists one entry per CDR3 protein. In the table there are 450,000 to 600,000 distinct CDR3 sequences, 20% of which are singletons. Sequencing was done on a sample of blood. The receptors derive from a man aged 35-49 years with Graves' ophthalmopathy.

This clonotype was found many times. This chain connects TRBV20-1 to TRBJ2-3; D may be TRBD2 (5 bases). Germline V lookup: CDR1 DFQATT, CDR2 SNEGSKA (reference sequence). The CDR3 contains 18 residues. Trimming pared 0 bases from V and 0 bases from J, leaving 19 bases between. The CDR3 protein is CSARDWGVSGFSTDTQYF. CDR3 bases: TGCAGTGCTAGAGATTGGGGTGTGTCGGGGTTTAGCACAGATACGCAGTATTTT.

The rearrangement links TRBV24-1 to TRBJ1-1; D gene unclear. CDR1 and CDR2 (germline): KGHDR, SFDVKD. The ends were cut back, 2 bases at V and 2 bases at J, with 11 bases in the middle. CDR3 length: 15 residues. The CDR3, as DNA: TGTGCCACCAGTGATTCGGGGAACGAAAACACTGAAGCTTTCTTT. Protein product: CATSDSGNENTEAFF.

This chain uses TRBV18 with TRBJ1-5, with TRBD1 as a possible D gene (5 bases). This CDR3 has 15 residues. Germline V gene lookup returns CDR1 KGHSH and CDR2 LQKENI. V lost 2 bases to trimming and J lost 5 bases, with 13 bases between them. The CDR3 nucleotides are TGTGCCAGCTCACCAGAAGGGACTCGGGATCAGCCCCAGCATTTT. Its translation: CASSPEGTRDQPQHF.

This clonotype was recorded a few times. The chain links TRBV12-3 or TRBV12-4 to TRBJ2-4, with 11 bases lining up with TRBD1. The ends lost 6 bases at V and 0 bases at J; junction bases unmatched: 7. This CDR3 is built from 17 residues. In DNA form, the CDR3 reads TGTGCCAGCAGCCAAGGGACAGGGGGTATAGCCAAAAACATTCAGTACTTC. As protein: CASSQGTGGIAKNIQYF.

There are a few counts of this clonotype. The rearrangement joins TRBV6-1 to TRBJ1-6, with 9 bases matching TRBD1. The germline V gene has CDR1 MNHNS and CDR2 SASEGT. Losses at the gene ends were 6 bases for V and 9 bases for J; bases not matched to a gene: 9. The CDR3 totals 15 residues. The CDR3 coding sequence is TGTGCCAGCAGACCCGGGGACAGGGATCGTTCACCCCTCCACTTT. Protein: CASRPGDRDRSPLHF.

This clonotype was seen a handful of times. V and J are TRBV10-3 and TRBJ1-6; 8 bases fit TRBD1. From germline, CDR1 is ENHRY and CDR2 SYGVKD. The CDR3 has 18 residues. The J segment lost 1 base and the V segment lost 4 bases, leaving 9 bases of the junction unmatched. Here the CDR3 reads CAISGQGNIGSYNSPLHF. CDR3 coding DNA: TGTGCCATCAGTGGACAGGGGAATATAGGTTCCTATAATTCACCCCTCCACTTT.

This clonotype was recorded many times. The V and J genes are TRBV13 and TRBJ2-5; 8 bases are shared with TRBD1. V shed 6 bases, J shed 3 bases, and the junction held 3 bases outside the gene matches. Germline loops: CDR1 PRHDT, CDR2 FYEKMQ (reference sequence). The CDR3 is 13 amino acids. This chain's CDR3 is CASSTQGEETQYF. In nucleotides, the CDR3 is TGTGCCAGCAGTACACAGGGGGAAGAGACCCAGTACTTC.

This chain joins TRBV7-9 and TRBJ1-1; D call uncertain. This CDR3 is built from 14 residues. V was pared by 3 bases and J by 7 bases, with 15 bases between. Germline V gene lookup returns CDR1 SEHNR and CDR2 FQNEAQ (reference sequence). CDR3 nucleotide sequence: TGTGCCAGCAGCTTGCCGGAGACTGGACTTGAAGCTTTCTTT. This encodes CASSLPETGLEAFF.

This clonotype appeared many times. The chain couples TRBV20-1 to TRBJ2-7; 7 nucleotides line up with TRBD1. Germline lookup yields CDR1 DFQATT and CDR2 SNEGSKA (reference sequence). CDR3 length: 17 residues. V was clipped by 1 base and J by 3 bases; unmatched bases: 15. CDR3 region: CSARGPPRQGDHYEQYF. The CDR3 region has the DNA TGCAGTGCTAGAGGGCCCCCACGTCAGGGGGATCACTACGAGCAGTACTTC.